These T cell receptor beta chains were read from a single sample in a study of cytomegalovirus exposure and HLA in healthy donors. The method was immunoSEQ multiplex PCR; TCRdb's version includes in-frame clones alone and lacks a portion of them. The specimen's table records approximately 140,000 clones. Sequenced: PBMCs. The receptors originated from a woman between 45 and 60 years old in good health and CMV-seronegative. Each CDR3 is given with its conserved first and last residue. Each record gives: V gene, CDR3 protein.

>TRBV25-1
CASSELGGGRRPQHF
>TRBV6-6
CASSYSGGGRTGELFF
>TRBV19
CACGTGIYEQYF
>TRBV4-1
CASSQLAGGVETQYF
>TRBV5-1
CASSLGASGYEQYF
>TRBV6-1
CASSPTRSYYGYTF
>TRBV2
CASSEQGADVSGYTF
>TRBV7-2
CASTSGGAAKTQYF
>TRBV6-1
CASSEIGLWRDSPLHF
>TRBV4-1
CASSQTGTGDSPLHF
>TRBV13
CASSLGTGRFYGYTF
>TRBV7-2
CASSPGLAGQNQNTQYF
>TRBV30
CAWTRQGKTNVLTF
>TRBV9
CASSIQGGLETQYF
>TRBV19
CASSTRQGAREQFF
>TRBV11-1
CASSLTTGAAYEQYF
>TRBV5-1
CASSLTSQGVEQYF
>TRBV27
CASSPLRTAGANVLTF
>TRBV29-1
CSVVPYGDSGNTIYF
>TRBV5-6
CASSSGPSAGNTIYF
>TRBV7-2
CASRRTDENEQFF
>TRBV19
CASSLGQGFDEQYF
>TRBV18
CASSPQNTGFGEAFF
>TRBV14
CASSLGTEPYEQYF
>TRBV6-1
CASTLNRGGETQYF
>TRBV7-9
CASSPSGATYEQYF
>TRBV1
CTSSQDSTDTQYF
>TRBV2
CASRQGASLINEQFF
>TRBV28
CASRDSYSGNTIYF
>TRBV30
CASPGPGAEAFF
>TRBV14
CASSHYSTDTQYF
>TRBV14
CASSQDWREFDEQFF
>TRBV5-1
CASSTSETTETQYF
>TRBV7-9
CASSWRRGSPRHEAFF
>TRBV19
CASRGEQGTSYSNQPQHF
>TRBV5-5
CASSFQRQGGETQYF
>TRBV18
CASSPPGSYEQYF
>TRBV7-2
CASSGGQAYNEQFF
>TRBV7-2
CASSLAWQGWETQYF
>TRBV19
CASSVTSGWGDEQFF
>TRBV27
CASSPSRGEGFYEQYF
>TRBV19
CASSIPGTYNEQFF
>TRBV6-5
CASSPGQAWTEAFF
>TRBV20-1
CSPYAPDGYTF
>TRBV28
CASSLSRFNEKLFF
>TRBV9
CASSVGGLILSGANVLTF
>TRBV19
CASSILTGGGEQFF
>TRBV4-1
CVSKGRGLSEAFF